The following is a T cell receptor beta chain sequence with its context. The sample originates from a study of blood T cell repertoires in COVID-19. Study details: Samples came from the United States, Italy and Spain, spanning acute and convalescent COVID-19. T cells, B-cell-depleted T cells, or PBMCs supplied cDNA or gDNA.

This CDR3 contains 15 residues. CDR1 and CDR2 from the germline V gene are LNHDA and SQIVND (reference sequence). Trimming took off 5 bases at V and 6 bases at J, with 16 bases between the two ends. Per the original methods: Using reference gene primer amplification, nucleated cell counts were estimated. Sequencing used immunoSEQ multiplex PCR; TCRdb keeps in-frame clones, though not all of them. Clonal size and the V and J genes are those of that table, whereas D and trimming came from the DNA. The data contain 130,000 to 150,000 clones, around nine tenths of them singletons. This chain joins TRBV19 and TRBJ1-4, with D tentatively TRBD1 (5 bases). What was sequenced was peripheral blood. The TCR comes from a human donor in a cohort sampled during active COVID-19. CDR3 sequence: CASSLIGHSDEKLFF. CDR3 coding DNA: TGTGCCAGTAGTCTAATTGGACATTCGGATGAAAAACTGTTTTTT.